The 29 T cell receptor beta chains below all came from one sample that was sequenced in a study of CD4 T cells in relation to SARS-CoV-2 and coronaviruses. Antigen specificity for these receptors is unknown. Only in-frame clones appear in the TCRdb table, and some are missing; sequencing was by immunoSEQ multiplex PCR. The sample contains 20,000 or so clones, roughly 78% of which appear only once. Before the COVID-19 pandemic, during about 2010-2018, CD4+ T cells were taken from unexposed donors. The cells were cultured for about 10 days before CD4+ T cells were isolated. Sequenced sample: CD4+ T cells from PBMCs, cultured in vitro. The receptors shown here come from a human donor in good health.

This chain connects TRBV19 to TRBJ2-3; D is undetermined. This CDR3 has 14 amino acids. V was shortened by 3 bases and J by 2 bases, with 9 bases between the two germline ends. Germline V gene data show CDR1 as LNHDA and CDR2 as SQIVND (reference sequence). The CDR3 nucleotides are TGTGCCAGTAGTATCCTTGTAAACACAGATACGCAGTATTTT. Protein: CASSILVNTDTQYF.

The J gene is TRBJ2-5, the V gene TRBV7-7, with D tentatively TRBD2 (6 bases). Trimming left V 3 bases short and J 5 bases short, with 16 bases between. This CDR3 has 15 residues. Germline V CDR1 and CDR2: SSHAT, FNYEAQ (reference sequence). CDR3 amino acids: CASSFGGGPLETQYF. For the CDR3, the DNA is TGTGCCAGCAGCTTTGGTGGAGGGCCCTTGGAGACCCAGTACTTC.

This chain links TRBV29-1 with TRBJ1-2; weak D call: TRBD1 (6 bases). Per germline, CDR1 SQVTM and CDR2 ANQGSEA. CDR3 length: 17 residues. V shed 0 bases and J shed 9 bases, with 26 bases lying between them. The CDR3 reads CSVEDLNSGTIPISYTF. CDR3 nucleotide sequence: TGCAGCGTTGAAGATCTCAATTCCGGGACAATTCCCATTAGCTACACCTTC. Combining the CDR3 with reference TRBV29-1 and TRBJ1-2 gives the whole variable domain SAVISQKPSRDICQRGTSLTIQCQVDSQVTMMFWYRQQPGQSLTLIATANQGSEATYESGFVIDKFPISRPNLTFSTLTVSNMSPEDSSIYLCSVEDLNSGTIPISYTFGSGTRLTVV.

Worth noting for this clone: Other DNA sequences within the sample encode an identical CDR3. This chain connects TRBV18 to TRBJ2-7; 7 bases are shared with TRBD2. V was pared by 6 bases and J by 2 bases, with 4 bases of the junction left unmatched. The CDR3 is made up of 13 amino acids. Germline-derived CDR1 and CDR2 are KGHSH and LQKENI. CDR3 nucleotides: TGTGCCAGCTCGCCGGGGGGAACCTACGAGCAGTACTTC. This translates into CASSPGGTYEQYF.

The V and J genes are TRBV5-1 and TRBJ2-2; TRBD2 matches at 12 bases. The trim removed 2 bases at V and 2 bases at J, leaving 4 bases unmatched. The germline gives CDR1 SGHRS, CDR2 YFSETQ. This CDR3 has 17 residues. CDR3: CASSLLGLAGNTGELFF. The CDR3 DNA follows: TGCGCCAGCAGCTTATTAGGACTAGCGGGAAACACCGGGGAGCTGTTTTTT.

This sequence joins TRBV28 and TRBJ1-5; no clear D. The CDR3 runs to 14 residues. CDR1 and CDR2 from the germline V gene are MDHEN and SYDVKM. V lost 5 bases and J lost 2, with 10 bases in between. CDR3: CASSNPWGNQPQHF. DNA of the CDR3: TGTGCCAGCAGTAACCCATGGGGCAATCAGCCCCAGCATTTT.

The rearrangement links TRBV20-1 to TRBJ2-7; TRBD1 is a possible D gene (5 bases). V dropped 3 bases and J dropped 2 bases, with 8 bases sitting between them. There are 12 residues in the CDR3. CDR1 and CDR2 (germline): DFQATT, SNEGSKA (reference sequence). The CDR3 region is CSASSRAYEQYF. CDR3 sequence (DNA): TGCAGTGCTAGTTCCAGGGCCTACGAGCAGTACTTC.

The chain uses TRBV27 and TRBJ1-2; 7 nucleotides align to TRBD1. The V and J ends lost 8 bases and 4 bases, in that order; junction bases with no gene match: 13. CDR3 length: 15 amino acids. Per the germline V gene, CDR1 is MNHEY and CDR2 is SMNVEV (reference sequence). The CDR3 DNA reads TGTGCCAGCGGGGACGACAGGGAGGTAATCTATGGCTACACCTTC. It yields the protein CASGDDREVIYGYTF.

This chain uses TRBV7-9 with TRBJ2-1; either TRBD1 or TRBD2 may supply D (5 bases each). CDR3 length: 18 residues. Trimming took off 5 bases at V and 0 bases at J, with 20 bases between the two ends. CDR1 and CDR2 (germline): SEHNR, FQNEAQ (reference sequence). CDR3 nucleotide sequence: TGTGCCAGCAGCCCACTAACCCCCAAGAGGGGCTCCTACAATGAGCAGTTCTTC. Its protein product is CASSPLTPKRGSYNEQFF.

The chain uses TRBV3-1 (or the pseudogene TRBV3-2) and TRBJ1-2; D is perhaps TRBD1 (6 bases). The length of the CDR3 is 15 residues. The germline V and J ends were trimmed by 0 bases and 5 bases, with 13 bases remaining between them. CDR1 is LGHDT, CDR2 YNNKEL, per germline (reference sequence). CDR3 sequence (DNA): TGTGCCAGCAGCCAAGATTTGGAAAGGGGGTATGGCTACACCTTC. This sequence encodes CASSQDLERGYGYTF.

The chain has TRBV6-2 or TRBV6-3 and TRBJ2-5, with 10 nucleotides matching TRBD2. The CDR3 spans 15 residues. Germline CDR1 is MNHEY and CDR2 is SVGEGT. V was clipped by 2 bases and J by 3 bases; unmatched bases: 3. The CDR3 region is CASSYMGLAKETQYF. CDR3 in DNA: TGTGCCAGCAGTTACATGGGACTAGCGAAAGAGACCCAGTACTTC.

The chain carries TRBV3-1 (or the pseudogene TRBV3-2) and TRBJ2-7; unclear D gene. The CDR3 contains 12 residues. The germline CDR1 and CDR2 sequences are LGHDT and YNNKEL (reference sequence). V was shortened by 5 bases and J by 1 base, with 6 bases between the two germline ends. The CDR3 is CASSKTSYEQYF. CDR3 DNA sequence: TGTGCCAGCAGCAAAACATCCTACGAGCAGTACTTC.

This chain connects TRBV11-2 to TRBJ2-1; possibly TRBD1 or TRBD2 for D (5 bases each). The CDR3 runs 13 residues. V was trimmed by 5 bases and J by 10 bases, leaving 15 bases between them. From germline, CDR1 is SGHAT and CDR2 FQNNGV. CDR3 nucleotide sequence: TGTGCCAGCAGCCGGGACCAGGGAGACGAGCAGTTCTTC. It translates to CASSRDQGDEQFF. Filled out from reference TRBV11-2 and TRBJ2-1, the complete variable domain reads EAGVAQSPRYKIIEKRQSVAFWCNPISGHATLYWYQQILGQGPKLLIQFQNNGVVDDSQLPKDRFSAERLKGVDSTLKIQPAKLEDSAVYLCASSRDQGDEQFFGPGTRLTVL.

The J gene is TRBJ2-2, the V gene TRBV6-4; D gene ambiguous. The germline gives CDR1 MRHNA, CDR2 SNTAGT. V was clipped by 2 bases and J by 7 bases, with 8 bases between them. The CDR3 has 13 residues. CDR3 sequence reads: CASSDDGNGELFF. The CDR3 region has the DNA TGTGCCAGCAGTGACGACGGAAACGGGGAGCTGTTTTTT.

The table lists this clone with a few counts. The chain uses TRBV15 and TRBJ1-5, with D hard to call. The CDR3 runs 17 residues. The ends were cut back, 1 base at V and 1 base at J, with 14 bases in the middle. From germline, CDR1 is LNHNV and CDR2 YYDKDF (reference sequence). The CDR3 loop reads CATSRGGLPRSNQPQHF. The CDR3 region has the DNA TGTGCCACCAGCAGAGGAGGATTACCCCGGAGCAATCAGCCCCAGCATTTT.

The chain uses TRBV7-8 and TRBJ2-3; possibly TRBD1 or TRBD2 for D (6 bases each). The CDR3 totals 18 residues. V was clipped by 3 bases and J by 0 bases, with 19 bases between them. Germline CDR1 reads SGHVS; CDR2 reads FQNEAQ. The CDR3, as DNA: TGTGCCAGCAGCTTGGTGGGCGGAGGGGGGCCTAGCACAGATACGCAGTATTTT. Translated: CASSLVGGGGPSTDTQYF.

This clone was observed a handful of times. The genes are TRBV9 and TRBJ1-1; tentatively, D is TRBD1 (5 bases). V dropped 3 bases and J dropped 9 bases, with 15 bases sitting between them. From germline, CDR1 is SGDLS and CDR2 YYNGEE. The CDR3 runs to 13 residues. CDR3 residues: CASSEREGYKAFF. The CDR3 DNA reads as TGTGCCAGCAGCGAGAGAGAGGGGTATAAAGCTTTCTTT.

This chain's CDR3 is CASSLEGGYTQYF. CDR3 DNA: TGTGCCAGCAGCTTGGAGGGCGGATATACGCAGTATTTT. The rearrangement links TRBV5-6 to TRBJ2-3, with no clear D. The CDR3 contains 13 residues. Germline V gene lookup returns CDR1 SGHDT and CDR2 YYEEEE. V was shortened by 0 bases and J by 7 bases, with 9 bases between the two germline ends.

The chain is built from TRBV5-3 and TRBJ1-5, with no clear D. TRBV5-3 is an open reading frame, and its role is uncertain. Trimming took 0 bases from V and 9 from J, leaving 13 bases between them. The CDR3 covers 14 residues. The CDR3 nucleotides are TGTGCCAGAAGCTTGGTTGTCTGGGATAGGCCCCAGCATTTT. Translated, it gives CARSLVVWDRPQHF.

The V call is TRBV9, the J call TRBJ2-3; D is unclear. The CDR3 has 17 residues. V dropped 0 bases and J dropped 0 bases, with 14 bases sitting between them. Germline V gives CDR1 SGDLS, CDR2 YYNGEE. In DNA form, the CDR3 reads TGTGCCAGCAGCGTAGCTCGTTTCGGTCGGAGCACAGATACGCAGTATTTT. Amino acids: CASSVARFGRSTDTQYF.

The genes are TRBV9 and TRBJ1-6; D is ambiguous. CDR3 length equals 14 residues. CDR1 is SGDLS and CDR2 is YYNGEE in the germline V gene. V shed 0 bases and J shed 7 bases, with 8 bases lying between them. CDR3 coding DNA: TGTGCCAGCAGCGTAGCGTCGGGGAATTCACCCCTCCACTTT. Residues: CASSVASGNSPLHF.

This chain connects TRBV5-1 to TRBJ1-6, with 8 nucleotides matching TRBD1. This CDR3 region has 17 residues. Germline-derived CDR1 and CDR2 are SGHRS and YFSETQ. The ends lost 4 bases at V and 5 bases at J; junction bases unmatched: 11. CDR3 sequence: CASSVHPRGPDNSPLHF. The CDR3 nucleotides read TGCGCCAGCAGCGTCCACCCCAGGGGGCCGGATAATTCACCCCTCCACTTT.

The rearrangement links TRBV7-9 to TRBJ2-2; the D gene is possibly TRBD2 (5 bases). The V gene's germline CDR1 is SEHNR and CDR2 FQNEAQ (reference sequence). Trimming removed 6 bases from V and 6 bases from J, with 14 bases in between. This CDR3 is 14 amino acids long. The CDR3 region has the DNA TGTGCCAGCAGGCCAATCCCCGGGGCCGGGGAGCTGTTTTTT. Its protein is CASRPIPGAGELFF.

The rearrangement uses TRBV19 and TRBJ2-7, with 7 nucleotides matching TRBD1. CDR3 length: 14 amino acids. Germline CDR1 is LNHDA and CDR2 is SQIVND (reference sequence). The V segment lost 6 bases and the J segment 4 bases; nucleotides outside the gene matches: 9. The CDR3 loop reads CASRAQGESYEQYF. The DNA for the CDR3 is TGTGCCAGTAGGGCCCAGGGGGAGTCTTACGAGCAGTACTTC.

The J gene is TRBJ2-3, the V gene TRBV25-1; 7 nucleotides match TRBD2. V shed 6 bases and J 2 bases; nucleotides not matched to a gene: 5. The germline V gene has CDR1 MGHDK and CDR2 SYGVNS. The CDR3 is 14 residues long. CDR3 sequence: CASRRAGPTDTQYF. The DNA for the CDR3 is TGTGCCAGCAGACGAGCGGGACCCACAGATACGCAGTATTTT.

The chain combines TRBV5-6 with TRBJ2-1; D might be TRBD2 (6 bases). Trimming removed 2 bases from V and 9 bases from J, with 24 bases in between. There are 17 residues in the CDR3. Germline V lookup: CDR1 SGHDT, CDR2 YYEEEE. Here the CDR3 reads CASSLTWDETSVSEQFF. The CDR3 DNA reads TGTGCCAGCAGCTTAACCTGGGACGAGACTAGTGTGAGTGAGCAGTTCTTC.

V usage is TRBV5-1 and J usage is TRBJ1-2; 10 nucleotides line up with TRBD1. The length of the CDR3 is 17 residues. J lost 4 bases, V lost 1 base, and 10 bases had no gene match. Germline lookup yields CDR1 SGHRS and CDR2 YFSETQ. CDR3 nucleotide sequence: TGCGCCAGCAGCTTGACAACGACAGGGGGCAATACCTATGGCTACACCTTC. Translated: CASSLTTTGGNTYGYTF.

The chain uses TRBV15 and TRBJ2-5; D not resolved. Germline V gene lookup returns CDR1 LNHNV and CDR2 YYDKDF (reference sequence). The CDR3 runs 14 residues. Trimming removed 0 bases at V and 2 bases at J, with 7 bases between. Here the CDR3 DNA reads TGTGCCACCAGCAGAGACAGATCTCAAGAGACCCAGTACTTC. This gives the protein CATSRDRSQETQYF.

This rearrangement joins TRBV7-9 to TRBJ2-1; perhaps TRBD2 as D (6 bases). V was pared by 5 bases and J by 6 bases, with 11 bases between. This CDR3 has 13 amino acids. CDR1 and CDR2 (germline): SEHNR, FQNEAQ (reference sequence). CDR3 in amino acids: CASSLGTSNEQFF. The CDR3 nucleotides read TGTGCCAGCAGCCTCGGGACTTCCAATGAGCAGTTCTTC.